The next 26 T cell receptor beta chains were all read from a single sample in a study of blood T cell repertoires in COVID-19. Clones were sequenced by immunoSEQ multiplex PCR, and TCRdb holds only the in-frame ones, with some missing. Among approximately 270,000 clones listed, almost 90% were seen once. The source material was peripheral blood. The receptors were sampled from a man aged 80 or over with acute or convalescent COVID-19.

The rearrangement joins TRBV27 to TRBJ2-7, with TRBD1 identical over 8 bases. The CDR3 has 16 residues. V shed 5 bases and J 5 bases; nucleotides not matched to a gene: 14. The V gene's germline CDR1 is MNHEY and CDR2 SMNVEV (reference sequence). The CDR3 sequence: CASSKGQGLNFHEQYF. The CDR3 nucleotides are TGTGCCAGCAGTAAAGGACAGGGTCTAAACTTCCACGAGCAGTACTTC.

This chain uses TRBV5-4 with TRBJ2-7; 14 nucleotides line up with TRBD2. The germline V gene has CDR1 SGHNT and CDR2 YYREEE (reference sequence). The CDR3 has 15 residues. Trimming at V came to 5 bases and at J to 7 bases, leaving 8 bases not matched to a gene. The CDR3 coding sequence is TGTGCCAGCAGTCTCGGACTAGCGGGAGGAAATGAGCAGTACTTC. It translates to CASSLGLAGGNEQYF.

This chain links TRBV7-9 with TRBJ2-7, with D tentatively TRBD1 (6 bases). CDR3 length: 16 amino acids. Germline CDR1 is SEHNR and CDR2 is FQNEAQ (reference sequence). Trimming stripped 5 bases from V and 0 bases from J, with 17 bases between. The CDR3 loop is CASSLSAGAISYEQYF. As DNA, the CDR3 is TGTGCCAGCAGCCTCTCCGCAGGGGCCATCTCCTACGAGCAGTACTTC.

The chain carries TRBV7-9 and TRBJ2-5, with 7 bases lining up with TRBD1. V shed 5 bases and J 4 bases; nucleotides not matched to a gene: 7. The germline V gene encodes CDR1 SEHNR and CDR2 FQNEAQ (reference sequence). The CDR3 totals 14 residues. The CDR3, as DNA: TGTGCCAGCAGCCGAGGGGGCTCGGGAGAGACCCAGTACTTC. It is translated as CASSRGGSGETQYF.

V and J are TRBV28 and TRBJ2-3, with 10 bases aligning to TRBD2. The V gene end was trimmed by 3 bases and the J gene end by 5 bases; junction bases not matched to a gene: 8. There are 16 residues in the CDR3. Germline V CDR1 and CDR2: MDHEN, SYDVKM. Written as DNA, the CDR3 is TGTGCCAGCAGTTTCGGGGGAGCGGGGGGGAGAGATACGCAGTATTTT. Translated, it gives CASSFGGAGGRDTQYF. Full variable domain (remainder filled in from reference TRBV28 and TRBJ2-3): DVKVTQSSRYLVKRTGEKVFLECVQDMDHENMFWYRQDPGLGLRLIYFSYDVKMKEKGDIPEGYSVSREKKERFSLILESASTNQTSMYLCASSFGGAGGRDTQYFGPGTRLTVL.

The V and J genes are TRBV2 and TRBJ1-6, with D uncertain. This CDR3 spans 14 amino acids. With 3 bases removed from V and 4 bases from J, the gap between germline ends came to 7 bases. The germline gives CDR1 SNHLY, CDR2 FYNNEI. The CDR3 loop is CASSDLSYNSPLHF. CDR3 nucleotides: TGTGCCAGCAGTGATTTGAGTTATAATTCACCCCTCCACTTT.

The V gene is TRBV18, the J gene TRBJ1-5, with D possibly being TRBD1 (6 bases). The CDR3 consists of 15 residues. V lost 4 bases to trimming and J lost 0 bases, with 10 bases between them. Germline V gene sequence: CDR1 KGHSH, CDR2 LQKENI. CDR3 region: CASSRRTDSNQPQHF. The CDR3 bases are TGTGCCAGCTCACGACGGACAGATAGCAATCAGCCCCAGCATTTT.

The chain carries TRBV5-4 and TRBJ1-3; D perhaps matches TRBD1 (6 bases). The CDR3 spans 14 residues. Germline V gene lookup returns CDR1 SGHNT and CDR2 YYREEE (reference sequence). The V and J ends lost 0 bases and 4 bases respectively, with 8 bases between them. The CDR3 spells CASSLAGVGNTIYF. The CDR3 nucleotides read TGTGCCAGCAGCTTGGCAGGGGTGGGAAACACCATATATTTT.

This clone has more than one count but fewer than ten. This chain joins TRBV5-4 and TRBJ2-1; TRBD2 agrees at 11 bases. Trimming took 4 bases from V and 5 from J; bases not matched to a gene: 2. Germline V gene sequence: CDR1 SGHNT, CDR2 YYREEE (reference sequence). The CDR3 sequence is 14 residues long. CDR3: CASSPGLADNEQFF. In nucleotides, the CDR3 is TGTGCCAGCAGCCCGGGACTAGCGGACAATGAGCAGTTCTTC.

The genes are TRBV7-2 and TRBJ2-7; TRBD2 agrees at 8 bases. The CDR3 runs 15 residues. Germline V gives CDR1 SGHTA, CDR2 FQGNSA. The junction had 5 bases not matched to a gene; V was cut back by 2 bases and J by 2 bases. CDR3 in DNA: TGTGCCAGCAGCTTATCGGGGGGGGCCCCCTACGAGCAGTACTTC. Its protein product is CASSLSGGAPYEQYF. The whole variable domain, filled in from reference TRBV7-2 and TRBJ2-7, reads GAGVSQSPSNKVTEKGKDVELRCDPISGHTALYWYRQSLGQGLEFLIYFQGNSAPDKSGLPSDRFSAERTGGSVSTLTIQRTQQEDSAVYLCASSLSGGAPYEQYFGPGTRLTVT.

The rearrangement uses TRBV7-2 and TRBJ2-5; TRBD2 matches at 11 bases. Looked up from germline, CDR1 is SGHTA and CDR2 is FQGNSA. CDR3 length equals 18 residues. Unmatched junction bases numbered 10, after V lost 0 bases and J lost 4 bases. CDR3 sequence: CASSLAGLAGGQRETQYF. The CDR3 DNA follows: TGTGCCAGCAGCTTAGCTGGGCTAGCGGGAGGACAGCGAGAGACCCAGTACTTC.

This chain joins TRBV5-4 and TRBJ2-7; 8 bases are shared with TRBD2. The V gene's germline CDR1 is SGHNT and CDR2 YYREEE (reference sequence). The CDR3 has 17 residues. The junction had 14 bases not matched to a gene; V was cut back by 4 bases and J by 2 bases. The CDR3 spells CASSAESGRPPPYEQYF. In DNA form, the CDR3 reads TGTGCCAGCAGCGCTGAAAGCGGGAGACCTCCCCCCTACGAGCAGTACTTC. The complete variable domain, with remaining parts taken from reference TRBV5-4 and TRBJ2-7, reads ETGVTQSPTHLIKTRGQQVTLRCSSQSGHNTVSWYQQALGQGPQFIFQYYREEENGRGNFPPRFSGLQFPNYSSELNVNALELDDSALYLCASSAESGRPPPYEQYFGPGTRLTVT.

This clone was counted between two and nine times. The chain combines TRBV28 with TRBJ2-2; TRBD2 matches 9 bases. The CDR3 contains 15 residues. CDR1 is MDHEN, CDR2 SYDVKM, per germline. J lost 1 base, V lost 6 bases, and 3 bases had no gene match. The CDR3 sequence is CASRVTSGNTGELFF. The CDR3 DNA reads TGTGCCAGCAGAGTGACTAGCGGGAACACCGGGGAGCTGTTTTTT.

The chain carries TRBV2 and TRBJ1-2, with D maybe TRBD1 (6 bases). CDR1 is SNHLY, CDR2 FYNNEI, per germline. The CDR3 extends over 14 amino acids. Trimming took 2 bases from V and 4 from J, leaving 11 bases between them. This chain's CDR3 is CASSELTQGYGYTF. Here the CDR3 DNA reads TGTGCCAGCAGTGAATTAACACAGGGCTATGGCTACACCTTC.

The chain has TRBV19 and TRBJ1-1, with 7 bases identical to TRBD1. Unmatched junction bases numbered 2, after V lost 4 bases and J lost 3 bases. The CDR3 runs 13 residues. Germline V lookup: CDR1 LNHDA, CDR2 SQIVND (reference sequence). CDR3: CASSTQGDTEAFF. The CDR3 nucleotides read TGTGCCAGTAGTACCCAGGGGGACACTGAAGCTTTCTTT.

This chain connects TRBV19 to TRBJ1-1; tentatively, D is TRBD1 (6 bases). The CDR3 has 15 residues. The germline CDR1 and CDR2 sequences are LNHDA and SQIVND (reference sequence). The ends were cut back, 10 bases at V and 1 base at J, with 19 bases in the middle. CDR3 coding DNA: TGTGCCACGATACAGGACAGAGGCCCGAACACTGAAGCTTTCTTT. The encoded protein is CATIQDRGPNTEAFF.

This clone came up once. This chain joins TRBV2 and TRBJ1-2, with 7 bases that match TRBD1. From germline, CDR1 is SNHLY and CDR2 FYNNEI. With 11 bases clipped from V and 3 bases from J, the junction kept 9 bases outside the gene matches. The CDR3 runs to 13 residues. The CDR3 DNA reads as TGTGCCGGGTGGGACAGCGAAGACTATGGCTACACCTTC. The encoded protein is CAGWDSEDYGYTF.

This clone showed up just once. In DNA, the CDR3 is TGTGCCAGCAGCCGACAGGGAGAGTACCGGCCCCAGCATTTT. Its translation: CASSRQGEYRPQHF. This chain links TRBV6-2 or TRBV6-3 with TRBJ1-5; 7 positions match TRBD1. Germline-derived CDR1 and CDR2 are MNHEY and SVGEGT. V lost 6 bases to trimming and J lost 9 bases; unmatched junction nucleotides: 11. This CDR3 region has 14 residues.

The chain has TRBV24-1 and TRBJ2-7; tentative D call: TRBD1 (6 bases). The CDR3 is 13 residues long. The V gene lost 5 bases and the J gene lost 6 bases, with 13 bases spanning the gap. CDR1 and CDR2 from the germline V gene are KGHDR and SFDVKD. The CDR3 protein is CATSGGLGGEQYF. The DNA of the CDR3 is TGTGCCACCAGTGGGGGGCTCGGTGGCGAGCAGTACTTC.

The chain couples TRBV19 to TRBJ1-5, with D perhaps TRBD1 (6 bases). Germline V gene data show CDR1 as LNHDA and CDR2 as SQIVND (reference sequence). Trimming pared 2 bases from V and 0 bases from J, leaving 11 bases between. This CDR3 has 16 amino acids. The CDR3 loop is CASSITLQGSNQPQHF. As DNA, the CDR3 is TGTGCCAGTAGTATAACCCTACAGGGTAGCAATCAGCCCCAGCATTTT.

The chain recombines TRBV6-5 with TRBJ1-5; no definite D call. Germline loops: CDR1 MNHEY, CDR2 SVGAGI. V was cut by 4 bases and J by 3 bases, with 10 bases left in between. The CDR3 runs 14 residues. The CDR3 nucleotides read TGTGCCAGCAGTTCTCCGGGTCCCAATCAGCCCCAGCATTTT. This codes for CASSSPGPNQPQHF.

This clone is a singleton in its sample. The chain uses TRBV6-5 and TRBJ1-4; possible D gene TRBD1, 6 bases. V was cut by 5 bases and J by 7 bases, with 8 bases left in between. Germline CDR1 reads MNHEY; CDR2 reads SVGAGI. The CDR3 spans 12 residues. The CDR3: CASSKDSEKLFF. The CDR3, as DNA: TGTGCCAGCAGTAAGGACAGTGAAAAACTGTTTTTT.

The chain has TRBV5-5 and TRBJ1-1, with D unresolved. This CDR3 is built from 13 residues. Germline loops: CDR1 SGHKS, CDR2 YYEKEE (reference sequence). Trimming cost V 4 bases and J 3 bases, with 10 bases left between them. For the CDR3, the DNA is TGTGCCAGCAGCCTAAGCCTGGACACTGAAGCTTTCTTT. As protein: CASSLSLDTEAFF.

The genes are TRBV5-8 and TRBJ2-1; D might be TRBD1 (6 bases). Trimming stripped 4 bases from V and 0 bases from J, with 11 bases between. Germline V gene sequence: CDR1 SGHTS, CDR2 YDEGEE. This CDR3 has 15 amino acids. The CDR3, as DNA: TGTGCCAGCAGCGTGAGGGGGAGCTCCTACAATGAGCAGTTCTTC. Its protein product is CASSVRGSSYNEQFF.

V usage is TRBV19 and J usage is TRBJ2-3; perhaps TRBD2 as D (5 bases). The germline gives CDR1 LNHDA, CDR2 SQIVND (reference sequence). Trimming left V 5 bases short and J 2 bases short, with 14 bases between. The CDR3 runs to 15 residues. The CDR3 DNA reads TGTGCCAGTAGTCCGAAGGAGCGGATCACAGATACGCAGTATTTT. Amino acids: CASSPKERITDTQYF. The full variable domain, rest sourced from reference TRBV19 and TRBJ2-3, is DGGITQSPKYLFRKEGQNVTLSCEQNLNHDAMYWYRQDPGQGLRLIYYSQIVNDFQKGDIAEGYSVSREKKESFPLTVTSAQKNPTAFYLCASSPKERITDTQYFGPGTRLTVL.

The rearrangement uses TRBV13 and TRBJ2-7; 7 bases agree with TRBD1. Germline CDR1 PRHDT, CDR2 FYEKMQ (reference sequence). Trimming at V came to 3 bases and at J to 3 bases, leaving 2 bases not matched to a gene. This CDR3 region has 13 residues. DNA of the CDR3: TGTGCCAGCAGCTTCCGGGACAGCTACGAGCAGTACTTC. Amino acid sequence: CASSFRDSYEQYF.